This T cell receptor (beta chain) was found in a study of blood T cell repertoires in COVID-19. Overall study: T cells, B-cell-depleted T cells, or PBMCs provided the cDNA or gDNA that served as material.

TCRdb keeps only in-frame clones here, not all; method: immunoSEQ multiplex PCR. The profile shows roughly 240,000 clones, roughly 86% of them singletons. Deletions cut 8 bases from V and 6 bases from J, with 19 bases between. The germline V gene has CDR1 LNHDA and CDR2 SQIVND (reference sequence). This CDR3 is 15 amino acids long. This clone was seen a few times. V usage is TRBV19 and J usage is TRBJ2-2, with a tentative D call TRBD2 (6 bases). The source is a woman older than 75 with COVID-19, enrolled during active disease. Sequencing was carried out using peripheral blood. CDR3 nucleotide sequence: TGTGCCAGTTCGAGTATCGGGACTGGGCCCGGGGAGCTGTTTTTT. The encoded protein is CASSSIGTGPGELFF.